Presented here are 24 T cell receptor beta chains from one specimen sequenced in a study of beta chain features in type 1 diabetes. Every bit of the isolated RNA underwent reverse transcription, so sequencing read expressed TCRB transcripts. The protocol was immunoSEQ multiplex PCR, while the TCRdb copy is restricted to in-frame clones and leaves out a portion. The table lists 150,000 or so clones, around 50% of them singletons. The sequencing sample was made of Tregs from blood. Source of these receptors: a man younger than 35 in good health.

The genes are TRBV29-1 and TRBJ2-5; no clear D. Looked up from germline, CDR1 is SQVTM and CDR2 is ANQGSEA. This CDR3 has 12 residues. The V and J ends lost 5 bases and 4 bases respectively, with 11 bases between them. The CDR3 DNA follows: TGCAGCGTTTTGAGCCTAAGAGAGACCCAGTACTTC. Its protein product is CSVLSLRETQYF.

This sequence joins TRBV11-1 and TRBJ2-5, with TRBD1 identical over 9 bases. The CDR3 totals 14 residues. Per the germline V gene, CDR1 is SGHAT and CDR2 is FQDESV (reference sequence). V lost 4 bases, J lost 5 bases, and 5 bases stayed unmatched. The CDR3 sequence: CASSSGQGSETQYF. The CDR3 DNA sequence: TGTGCCAGCAGCTCGGGACAGGGTTCCGAGACCCAGTACTTC.

V usage is TRBV7-9 and J usage is TRBJ2-7, with 11 bases fitting TRBD1. V shed 5 bases, J shed 2 bases, and the junction held 5 bases outside the gene matches. The V gene's germline CDR1 is SEHNR and CDR2 FQNEAQ (reference sequence). This CDR3 spans 15 amino acids. The chain's CDR3 is CASSQGTGGTYEQYF. The CDR3 DNA sequence: TGTGCCAGCAGCCAGGGGACAGGGGGTACCTACGAGCAGTACTTC.

The rearrangement uses TRBV5-1 and TRBJ2-5; 13 bases are shared with TRBD2. Germline CDR1 reads SGHRS; CDR2 reads YFSETQ. V lost 3 bases to trimming and J lost 5 bases; unmatched junction nucleotides: 4. The CDR3 is made up of 15 amino acids. The CDR3 DNA reads as TGCGCCAGCAGCTCCGGGACTAGCGGGATTGAGACCCAGTACTTC. This sequence encodes CASSSGTSGIETQYF.

This clone was detected only a few times. The chain carries TRBV5-1 and TRBJ2-7, with a weak D call TRBD1 (5 bases). The V gene lost 7 bases and the J gene lost 2 bases, with 13 bases spanning the gap. CDR3 size: 13 residues. CDR1 and CDR2 from the germline V gene are SGHRS and YFSETQ. The CDR3 reads CASGMTETYEQYF. The CDR3 region has the DNA TGCGCCAGCGGCATGACAGAGACCTACGAGCAGTACTTC.

This CDR3 reads CASTPGSNSDYGYTF. Here the CDR3 DNA reads TGTGCCAGCACCCCGGGAAGCAACAGTGACTATGGCTACACCTTC. The chain carries TRBV6-6 and TRBJ1-2; D ambiguous. The CDR3 is 15 residues long. CDR1 is MNHNY and CDR2 is SVGAGI in the germline V gene (reference sequence). V lost 7 bases and J lost 3, with 18 bases in between.

The V and J genes are TRBV7-3 and TRBJ1-1, with TRBD1 matching over 11 bases. The CDR3 totals 14 residues. Looked up from germline, CDR1 is SGHTA and CDR2 is FQGTGA. Trimming removed 6 bases from V and 5 bases from J; junction bases left unmatched: 5. The CDR3 coding sequence is TGTGCCAGCAGTTCGGGACAGGGGGTAACTGAAGCTTTCTTT. Translation gives CASSSGQGVTEAFF.

In its sample, this clone was seen a few times. V is TRBV19 and J is TRBJ1-5, with 8 bases identical to TRBD1. Germline V lookup: CDR1 LNHDA, CDR2 SQIVND (reference sequence). CDR3 length: 15 residues. The V and J ends lost 5 bases and 2 bases, in that order; junction bases with no gene match: 5. The CDR3 DNA sequence: TGTGCCAGTAGTCCCGAGGACAGGGGCAATCAGCCCCAGCATTTT. Translated, it gives CASSPEDRGNQPQHF.

V gene TRBV7-3 combines with J gene TRBJ2-1; D possibly corresponds to TRBD2 (7 bases). Germline V lookup: CDR1 SGHTA, CDR2 FQGTGA. The CDR3 is made up of 16 amino acids. V was clipped by 5 bases and J by 0 bases, with 14 bases between them. This chain's CDR3 is CASSRGGASSYNEQFF. The CDR3 DNA sequence: TGTGCCAGCAGCAGGGGGGGCGCAAGCTCCTACAATGAGCAGTTCTTC.

DNA of the CDR3: TGTGCCAGCAGCTTCGGTCAAGAGACCCAGTACTTC. Amino acid sequence: CASSFGQETQYF. The chain uses TRBV5-6 and TRBJ2-5; D gene unclear. V gave up 2 bases and J gave up 2 bases, with 4 bases separating them. The CDR3 runs 12 residues. CDR1 is SGHDT, CDR2 YYEEEE, per germline.

The CDR3 here is CASDSARLSYEQYF. CDR3 DNA sequence: TGTGCCTCCGACTCGGCACGCCTCTCCTACGAGCAGTACTTC. This chain connects TRBV30 to TRBJ2-5; D not resolved. The J call may not be correct, given that the DNA end is closer to TRBJ2-7. This CDR3 comprises 14 residues. Germline-derived CDR1 and CDR2 are GTSNPN and SVGIG (reference sequence).

This clone has a handful of counts. The CDR3 is CASSLLTGGADTEAFF. The CDR3 coding sequence is TGCGCCAGCAGCTTGCTTACAGGGGGCGCGGACACTGAAGCTTTCTTT. V and J are TRBV5-1 and TRBJ1-1; TRBD1 agrees at 9 bases. The CDR3 has 16 residues. CDR1 is SGHRS and CDR2 is YFSETQ in the germline V gene. V was pared by 1 base and J by 3 bases, with 7 bases of the junction left unmatched.

The rearrangement links TRBV7-9 to TRBJ2-6; possibly TRBD1 for D (5 bases). The CDR3 loop spans 16 amino acids. Germline V CDR1 and CDR2: SEHNR, FQNEAQ (reference sequence). Trimming removed 0 bases from V and 3 bases from J, with 9 bases in between. This chain's CDR3 is CASSLAGAVGANVLTF. For the CDR3, the DNA is TGTGCCAGCAGCTTAGCAGGGGCGGTTGGGGCCAACGTCCTGACTTTC.

The V call is TRBV14, the J call TRBJ2-1, with a weak D call TRBD2 (6 bases). CDR1 is SGHDN, CDR2 FVKESK, per germline. V was clipped by 4 bases and J by 15 bases, with 19 bases between them. The CDR3 sequence is 13 residues long. CDR3 loop: CASSLDYISAWFF. The CDR3 nucleotides read TGTGCCAGCAGCCTGGACTACATATCCGCGTGGTTCTTC.

This clone has only a few counts. This chain uses TRBV27 with TRBJ2-3, with TRBD2 matching 8 bases. Germline V gene lookup returns CDR1 MNHEY and CDR2 SMNVEV (reference sequence). CDR3 length: 16 amino acids. Losses at the gene ends were 5 bases for V and 4 bases for J; bases not matched to a gene: 11. The DNA for the CDR3 is TGTGCCAGCAGTCCCCTCCCGGGGGGGCCCCCAGATACGCAGTATTTT. Translation: CASSPLPGGPPDTQYF.

This clone was recorded a few times. The chain links TRBV2 to TRBJ1-4; weak D call: TRBD1 (6 bases). The CDR3 is 14 amino acids. Trimming stripped 2 bases from V and 10 bases from J, with 14 bases between. Looked up from germline, CDR1 is SNHLY and CDR2 is FYNNEI. The CDR3 loop reads CASSELGAGVKLFF. Here the CDR3 DNA reads TGTGCCAGCAGTGAATTGGGGGCAGGGGTAAAACTGTTTTTT.

CDR3: CASSVGQINEQFF. CDR3 nucleotide sequence: TGTGCCAGCAGCGTAGGACAGATCAATGAGCAGTTCTTC. The genes are TRBV7-8 and TRBJ2-1; weak D call: TRBD1 (6 bases). The V end lost 5 bases, the J end lost 6 bases, and 11 bases lay between the germline ends. CDR3 length equals 13 residues. Germline CDR1 SGHVS, CDR2 FQNEAQ. Full variable domain (rest looked up from reference TRBV7-8 and TRBJ2-1): GAGVSQSPRYKVAKRGQDVALRCDPISGHVSLFWYQQALGQGPEFLTYFQNEAQLDKSGLPSDRFFAERPEGSVSTLKIQRTQQEDSAVYLCASSVGQINEQFFGPGTRLTVL.

The chain employs TRBV12-5 and TRBJ1-2; D perhaps matches TRBD1 (5 bases). Trimming removed 5 bases at V and 2 bases at J, with 15 bases between. The CDR3 contains 15 residues. Germline lookup yields CDR1 LGHNT and CDR2 FRNRAP. The CDR3 protein is CASGLQQAPNYGYTF. CDR3 nucleotides: TGTGCTAGTGGTCTCCAACAGGCCCCAAACTATGGCTACACCTTC. The whole variable domain, remainder taken from reference TRBV12-5 and TRBJ1-2, is DARVTQTPRHKVTEMGQEVTMRCQPILGHNTVFWYRQTMMQGLELLAYFRNRAPLDDSGMPKDRFSAEMPDATLATLKIQPSEPRDSAVYFCASGLQQAPNYGYTFGSGTRLTVV.

This clone turned up a few times. The chain links TRBV28 to TRBJ1-2, with 7 bases fitting TRBD1. The CDR3 spans 15 residues. Trimming removed 5 bases from V and 4 bases from J; junction bases left unmatched: 10. CDR1 and CDR2 from the germline V gene are MDHEN and SYDVKM. In nucleotides, the CDR3 is TGTGCCAGCAGTAAAAACATACAGGGGCCCTATGGCTACACCTTC. Encoded protein: CASSKNIQGPYGYTF.

This clone was recorded a few times. The chain employs TRBV7-6 and TRBJ1-4; D gene uncertain. The germline V and J ends were trimmed by 5 bases and 0 bases, with 13 bases remaining between them. The CDR3 spans 16 residues. Germline V lookup: CDR1 SGHVS, CDR2 FNYEAQ. This chain's CDR3 is CASSETFLATNEKLFF. In DNA, the CDR3 is TGTGCCAGCAGCGAAACTTTTCTCGCAACTAATGAAAAACTGTTTTTT.

In its sample, this clone was seen a few times. The chain links TRBV19 to TRBJ2-7; 7 bases align to TRBD1. Germline CDR1 LNHDA, CDR2 SQIVND (reference sequence). With V trimmed by 0 bases and J by 3 bases, 5 bases remained unmatched. This CDR3 comprises 15 residues. This CDR3 reads CASSIEGDSYYEQYF. The CDR3 DNA reads as TGTGCCAGTAGTATAGAAGGGGACAGTTACTACGAGCAGTACTTC.

The V gene is TRBV6-1, the J gene TRBJ1-2; a possible D gene is TRBD1 (6 bases). The CDR3 runs 13 residues. V lost 2 bases and J lost 8, with 12 bases in between. CDR1 and CDR2 (germline): MNHNS, SASEGT. The CDR3 here is CASSELYREGYTF. DNA of the CDR3: TGTGCCAGCAGTGAATTGTACAGGGAGGGCTACACCTTC.

The chain uses TRBV6-5 and TRBJ1-1, with TRBD1 as a possible D gene (5 bases). Trimming removed 2 bases from V and 11 bases from J, with 18 bases in between. The CDR3 length is 14 residues. Germline V gene sequence: CDR1 MNHEY, CDR2 SVGAGI. The CDR3 coding sequence is TGTGCCAGCAGTTACGTTCCCGGGGCAGGGAGGGCTTTCTTT. It translates to CASSYVPGAGRAFF.

The V and J genes are TRBV30 and TRBJ2-7; no clear D gene. The CDR3 has 15 residues. V was trimmed by 2 bases and J by 1 base, leaving 15 bases between them. CDR1 and CDR2 (germline): GTSNPN, SVGIG (reference sequence). The CDR3 sequence is CAWSSPGGESYEQYF. For the CDR3, the DNA is TGTGCCTGGAGTTCCCCCGGCGGAGAGTCCTACGAGCAGTACTTC.